The clone carrying this TCR beta chain has at least ten counts. Its antigen is not identified. The source of the sample is a study of Graves' ophthalmopathy and Graves' hyperthyroidism. Turning to the study itself: Prior to any treatment, peripheral blood was collected at the time of initial diagnosis.

CDR1 is MDHEN, CDR2 SYDVKM, per germline. CDR3 size: 12 residues. After removal of 2 bases from V and 12 bases from J, the junction contained 1 base not matched to a gene. For repertoire sequencing, the TCR beta CDR3 regions were amplified from RNA transcripts. First-round RT-PCR relied on HTBI primers, and a second-round multiplex PCR came next. TCRdb called the multiplex PCR reads again in MiXCR, with one record for every CDR3 protein. This sample has nearly 400,000 distinct CDR3 sequences; around 19% occur once, and the top ten carry around 1.6%. General study points: Appearing in blood as well were most expanded thyroid clonotypes above 0.001 frequency. A roughly 81% specificity and about 88% sensitivity were achieved by a 13-signature model that separated ophthalmopathy from stable hyperthyroidism.

The chain couples TRBV28 to TRBJ1-1; 12 nucleotides match TRBD1. Sequenced input: peripheral blood. This TCR came from a young woman with Graves' ophthalmopathy. DNA of the CDR3: TGTGCCAGCAGTTTAGGGGACAGGGGGCCTTTCTTT. The encoded protein is CASSLGDRGPFF.